The 23 T cell receptor beta chains given below trace back to one sample, sequenced in a study of cytomegalovirus exposure and HLA in healthy donors. Vbeta (60) and Jbeta (13) primers were used in the PCR. The method was immunoSEQ multiplex PCR; TCRdb's version includes in-frame clones alone and lacks a portion of them. The data show 200,000 or so clones, with roughly 80% seen just once and 0.22% held by the top ten. Specimen: PBMCs. The source is a girl under 10 years old in good health and CMV-seronegative.

J is TRBJ2-3 and V is TRBV5-1; D is undetermined. The CDR3 totals 13 residues. Trimming pared 2 bases from V and 4 bases from J, leaving 8 bases between. Germline V gene sequence: CDR1 SGHRS, CDR2 YFSETQ. CDR3 nucleotides: TGCGCCAGCAGCTTAGAACAGTCAGATACGCAGTATTTT. Its protein product is CASSLEQSDTQYF.

The chain uses TRBV7-9 and TRBJ2-5; D is unresolved. The germline V and J ends were trimmed by 5 bases and 0 bases, with 4 bases remaining between them. Germline V CDR1 and CDR2: SEHNR, FQNEAQ (reference sequence). This CDR3 contains 12 residues. CDR3 in amino acids: CASSRDQETQYF. In nucleotides, the CDR3 is TGTGCCAGCAGCCGGGACCAAGAGACCCAGTACTTC.

The chain joins TRBV6-1 to TRBJ1-1; 8 nucleotides match TRBD1. The CDR3 runs 16 residues. V lost 2 bases and J lost 4; bases outside the gene matches: 9. In germline, CDR1 is MNHNS, CDR2 SASEGT. CDR3 nucleotide sequence: TGTGCCAGCAGTGAACCTTGGACAGGGACGAGCACTGAAGCTTTCTTT. Its protein product is CASSEPWTGTSTEAFF.

The chain carries TRBV18 and TRBJ2-5; 7 bases agree with TRBD2. Trimming took 3 bases from V and 2 from J; bases not matched to a gene: 6. CDR1 is KGHSH, CDR2 LQKENI, per germline. This CDR3 is 15 amino acids long. CDR3 DNA: TGTGCCAGCTCACCCCAAACTAGCGATCAAGAGACCCAGTACTTC. Amino acids: CASSPQTSDQETQYF. Drawing the rest from reference TRBV18 and TRBJ2-5, the complete variable domain is NAGVMQNPRHLVRRRGQEARLRCSPMKGHSHVYWYRQLPEEGLKFMVYLQKENIIDESGMPKERFSAEFPKEGPSILRIQQVVRGDSAAYFCASSPQTSDQETQYFGPGTRLLVL.

This chain uses TRBV27 with TRBJ2-7, with a weak D call TRBD2 (5 bases). The CDR3 extends over 13 amino acids. Germline V gives CDR1 MNHEY, CDR2 SMNVEV (reference sequence). The V end lost 10 bases, the J end lost 4 bases, and 17 bases lay between the germline ends. The CDR3, as DNA: TGTGCCACTTCACGGACGGGAAAGTACGAGCAGTACTTC. It yields the protein CATSRTGKYEQYF.

A few counts support this clone. J is TRBJ1-6 and V is TRBV9; the D is unclear. The CDR3 sequence is 16 residues long. V dropped 0 bases and J dropped 2 bases, with 9 bases sitting between them. Per the germline V gene, CDR1 is SGDLS and CDR2 is YYNGEE. CDR3 amino acids: CASSVDEAAYNSPLHF. The CDR3 coding sequence is TGTGCCAGCAGCGTAGACGAAGCGGCCTATAATTCACCCCTCCACTTT.

The chain combines TRBV6-1 with TRBJ2-1; TRBD1 matches 11 bases. The CDR3 totals 13 residues. Germline CDR1 MNHNS, CDR2 SASEGT. With V trimmed by 10 bases and J by 8 bases, 7 bases remained unmatched. The CDR3 coding sequence is TGTGCCACCCGGGACAGGGGGGGAGATGAGCAGTTCTTC. This encodes CATRDRGGDEQFF.

This sequence joins TRBV5-5 and TRBJ1-3, with unresolved D. Germline-derived CDR1 and CDR2 are SGHKS and YYEKEE (reference sequence). There are 15 residues in the CDR3. V dropped 2 bases and J dropped 1 base, with 10 bases sitting between them. For the CDR3, the DNA is TGTGCCAGCAGCTTCCCCGGGTCATCTGGAAACACCATATATTTT. Translating it yields CASSFPGSSGNTIYF.

The chain is built from TRBV5-5 and TRBJ2-5; a weak D match, TRBD1 (7 bases). The DNA end lines up better with TRBJ2-7; the J call may be wrong. Germline V lookup: CDR1 SGHKS, CDR2 YYEKEE (reference sequence). The CDR3 loop spans 16 amino acids. The CDR3 sequence is CASSWGDRLSSYEQYF. CDR3 in DNA: TGTGCCAGCAGCTGGGGGGACAGACTAAGCTCCTACGAGCAGTACTTC.

This chain links TRBV2 with TRBJ1-2, with a weak D call TRBD1 (6 bases). This CDR3 has 12 amino acids. The germline V and J ends were trimmed by 6 bases and 4 bases, with 9 bases remaining between them. The germline V gene encodes CDR1 SNHLY and CDR2 FYNNEI. The CDR3 spells CASRTDSYGYTF. In nucleotides, the CDR3 is TGTGCCAGCAGGACGGACAGCTATGGCTACACCTTC. The whole variable domain, filled in from reference TRBV2 and TRBJ1-2, reads EPEVTQTPSHQVTQMGQEVILRCVPISNHLYFYWYRQILGQKVEFLVSFYNNEISEKSEIFDDQFSVERPDGSNFTLKIRSTKLEDSAMYFCASRTDSYGYTFGSGTRLTVV.

This clone was observed a few times. The genes are TRBV2 and TRBJ1-2; the D gene is possibly TRBD1 (6 bases). This CDR3 has 15 amino acids. V lost 8 bases to trimming and J lost 1 base, with 17 bases between them. Germline V lookup: CDR1 SNHLY, CDR2 FYNNEI. CDR3 residues: CASPRRDIHNYGYTF. As DNA, the CDR3 is TGTGCCAGCCCGCGCAGGGACATCCATAACTATGGCTACACCTTC.

This chain links TRBV30 with TRBJ1-5, with a possible D match to TRBD1 (5 bases). Trimming cost V 1 base and J 5 bases, with 9 bases left between them. CDR1 is GTSNPN and CDR2 is SVGIG in the germline V gene (reference sequence). The CDR3 covers 13 residues. This CDR3 reads CAWSETAYQPQHF. CDR3 bases: TGTGCCTGGAGTGAGACAGCGTATCAGCCCCAGCATTTT.

The V and J genes are TRBV29-1 and TRBJ2-3; 9 nucleotides agree with TRBD1. The CDR3 sequence is 13 residues long. Unmatched junction bases numbered 1, after V lost 3 bases and J lost 3 bases. Germline V gene data show CDR1 as SQVTM and CDR2 as ANQGSEA. The CDR3 DNA reads as TGCAGCGTTGAGGGACAGGGAACAGATACGCAGTATTTT. It translates to CSVEGQGTDTQYF.

The rearrangement uses TRBV9 and TRBJ2-7; no clear D gene. CDR1 is SGDLS and CDR2 is YYNGEE in the germline V gene. With 4 bases removed from V and 1 base from J, the gap between germline ends came to 12 bases. The CDR3 is 14 amino acids. CDR3 coding DNA: TGTGCCAGCAGCTCGGAGCCTTCTTCCTACGAGCAGTACTTC. Its protein product is CASSSEPSSYEQYF.

The chain combines TRBV13 with TRBJ2-1; 8 positions match TRBD1. V shed 1 base and J 0 bases; nucleotides not matched to a gene: 11. This CDR3 comprises 19 residues. Germline V gene sequence: CDR1 PRHDT, CDR2 FYEKMQ (reference sequence). The CDR3 DNA is TGTGCCAGCAGCTTAGCCTGGACAGGGTGGGACCTCTCCTACAATGAGCAGTTCTTC. As protein: CASSLAWTGWDLSYNEQFF.

Of note for this clone: The DNA is omitted, as the CDR3 cannot be located on it reliably, and the CDR3 follows TCRdb's listing. This chain connects TRBV27 to TRBJ2-7; the table names TRBD2, a call not compared with the DNA. Termini included, the CDR3 measures 14 amino acids. CDR1 is MNHEY, CDR2 SMNVEV, per germline (reference sequence). The CDR3 protein is CASSTSAGAYEQYF.

The chain couples TRBV6-1 to TRBJ2-7; D is possibly TRBD1 (6 bases). Trimming took 5 bases from V and 5 from J, leaving 16 bases between them. There are 14 residues in the CDR3. Germline CDR1 is MNHNS and CDR2 is SASEGT. CDR3 nucleotides: TGTGCCAGCAGTCTACCTGCAGGGGCGGACGAGCAGTACTTC. Its protein product is CASSLPAGADEQYF.

This chain joins TRBV6-5 and TRBJ1-1, with 10 bases identical to TRBD1. V was pared by 6 bases and J by 1 base, with 2 bases of the junction left unmatched. CDR1 is MNHEY and CDR2 is SVGAGI in the germline V gene. The CDR3 has 14 residues. The CDR3 DNA reads as TGTGCCAGCAGGGACAGGGGGGAGAACACTGAAGCTTTCTTT. Its translation: CASRDRGENTEAFF.

The chain has TRBV11-2 and TRBJ1-2; D unresolved. The CDR3 has 12 residues. The ends were cut back, 5 bases at V and 7 bases at J, with 11 bases in the middle. The germline V gene encodes CDR1 SGHAT and CDR2 FQNNGV. CDR3 DNA sequence: TGTGCCAGCAGCCCCGGACTAGGTGGCTACACCTTC. It yields the protein CASSPGLGGYTF.

The gene calls are TRBV4-1 and TRBJ2-2, with 8 positions matching TRBD2. This CDR3 has 17 residues. Per the germline V gene, CDR1 is MGHRA and CDR2 is YSYEKL. V was clipped by 1 base and J by 1 base; unmatched bases: 5. The CDR3 sequence: CASSQVRAGGNTGELFF. The CDR3 bases are TGCGCCAGCAGCCAAGTCCGTGCGGGGGGGAACACCGGGGAGCTGTTTTTT.

The chain is built from TRBV9 and TRBJ2-3; 9 positions match TRBD2. J lost 3 bases, V lost 0 bases, and 11 bases had no gene match. Germline CDR1 is SGDLS and CDR2 is YYNGEE. This CDR3 is 18 amino acids long. In nucleotides, the CDR3 is TGTGCCAGCAGCGTAGGTGGGCGGGGGGGCCGCTGGACAGATACGCAGTATTTT. This encodes CASSVGGRGGRWTDTQYF.

J is TRBJ1-1 and V is TRBV9, with 7 bases that match TRBD1. CDR3 size: 16 residues. Germline values: CDR1 SGDLS, CDR2 YYNGEE. The V and J ends lost 2 bases and 1 base, in that order; junction bases with no gene match: 8. The CDR3 loop reads CASSVGPTGANTEAFF. The DNA of the CDR3 is TGTGCCAGCAGCGTCGGCCCCACAGGGGCGAACACTGAAGCTTTCTTT. The variable domain in full, completed from reference TRBV9 and TRBJ1-1, reads DSGVTQTPKHLITATGQRVTLRCSPRSGDLSVYWYQQSLDQGLQFLIQYYNGEERAKGNILERFSAQQFPDLHSELNLSSLELGDSALYFCASSVGPTGANTEAFFGQGTRLTVV.

A single count supports this clone. The chain combines TRBV10-1 with TRBJ2-3, with D possibly being TRBD2 (6 bases). The V gene lost 4 bases and the J gene lost 0 bases, with 14 bases spanning the gap. From germline, CDR1 is WNHNN and CDR2 SYGVQD (reference sequence). The length of the CDR3 is 16 residues. The CDR3 loop reads CASSAAEGLSTDTQYF. DNA for the CDR3: TGCGCCAGCAGTGCAGCGGAGGGGTTAAGCACAGATACGCAGTATTTT.